What follows are 32 T cell receptor beta chains derived from one specimen sequenced in a study of blood T cells in healthy people across ages. A second PCR of about 7 to 11 cycles used a sample-barcoded 5' primer and a J-beta primer mix. TCRdb processed the 5' RACE reads anew with MiXCR; each CDR3 protein has one entry. Of more than 600,000 distinct CDR3 sequences in the sample, roughly 25% were seen once. These records were also assigned to another study, of T cells of mothers and their children.

The sample comprised blood. The receptors were gathered from a boy younger than 18 in good health.

The chain combines TRBV15 with TRBJ2-1, with no clear D. The CDR3 is 15 amino acids. V lost 1 base, J lost 0 bases, and 7 bases lay in between. Germline CDR1 is LNHNV and CDR2 is YYDKDF (reference sequence). CDR3 coding DNA: TGTGCCACCAGCAGAGTATCAAGCTCCTACAATGAGCAGTTCTTC. Translated: CATSRVSSSYNEQFF.

This clonotype was detected once. The chain links TRBV7-2 to TRBJ2-1, with 9 bases that match TRBD1. Germline trimming cut 5 bases from V and 15 bases from J; bases unmatched to any gene: 8. This CDR3 has 12 residues. Germline values: CDR1 SGHTA, CDR2 FQGNSA. CDR3 region: CASSPGQGTLFF. The CDR3 nucleotides read TGTGCCAGCAGCCCAGGACAGGGGACTCTGTTCTTC.

This clonotype was detected only a few times. The junction shows a germline mismatch at one end, possibly a read error. The genes are TRBV12-3 or TRBV12-4 and TRBJ2-3, with 10 bases matching TRBD2. The CDR3 runs to 18 residues. This CDR3 is CASSLALTSGDLTDTQYF. The CDR3, as DNA: TGTGCCAGCAGTTTAGCGCTAACTAGCGGGGACCTCACAGATACGCAGTACTTT.

This chain uses TRBV5-1 with TRBJ1-2; 9 bases line up with TRBD1. Trimming at V came to 0 bases and at J to 0 bases, leaving 3 bases not matched to a gene. CDR1 is SGHRS, CDR2 YFSETQ, per germline. The CDR3 sequence is 16 residues long. The CDR3: CASSLVGTGTNYGYTF. The CDR3, as DNA: TGCGCCAGCAGCTTGGTTGGGACAGGGACTAACTATGGCTACACCTTC.

This clonotype appeared a few times. This chain joins TRBV7-9 and TRBJ2-2; D is possibly TRBD2 (5 bases). Germline V gene data show CDR1 as SEHNR and CDR2 as FQNEAQ (reference sequence). The CDR3 is 12 residues long. V was clipped by 7 bases and J by 4 bases, with 7 bases between them. CDR3 loop: CASTGSTGELFF. The CDR3 coding sequence is TGTGCCAGCACTGGGAGCACCGGGGAGCTGTTTTTT.

In this sample, this clonotype turned up a few times. The CDR3 reads CSAESGSLNEQYF. The CDR3 DNA follows: TGCAGTGCCGAAAGCGGGAGCTTGAACGAGCAGTACTTC. The chain uses TRBV20-1 and TRBJ2-7; 8 bases are shared with TRBD2. The V segment lost 6 bases and the J segment 5 bases; nucleotides outside the gene matches: 9. The CDR3 runs 13 residues. Germline V CDR1 and CDR2: DFQATT, SNEGSKA (reference sequence).

The CDR3 reads CASRAGFRETQYF. CDR3 DNA: TGTGCCAGCAGGGCCGGGTTTAGGGAGACCCAGTACTTC. The chain recombines TRBV2 with TRBJ2-5; D not resolved. Germline V gives CDR1 SNHLY, CDR2 FYNNEI. V lost 6 bases, J lost 5 bases, and 13 bases lay in between. The CDR3 has 13 amino acids. The full variable domain, in which reference TRBV2 and TRBJ2-5 provide the parts outside the CDR3, is EPEVTQTPSHQVTQMGQEVILRCVPISNHLYFYWYRQILGQKVEFLVSFYNNEISEKSEIFDDQFSVERPDGSNFTLKIRSTKLEDSAMYFCASRAGFRETQYFGPGTRLLVL.

This sequence joins TRBV11-2 and TRBJ2-7; 10 bases map to TRBD2. CDR3 length: 18 amino acids. Germline CDR1 is SGHAT and CDR2 is FQNNGV. Germline trimming cut 1 base from V and 0 bases from J; bases unmatched to any gene: 9. CDR3 protein: CASSLGHSGLAVSYEQYF. CDR3 coding DNA: TGTGCCAGCAGCTTAGGCCACTCCGGACTAGCGGTCTCCTACGAGCAGTACTTC.

V gene TRBV7-3 combines with J gene TRBJ2-7; the D call may be TRBD1 or TRBD2 (5 bases each). Germline CDR1 SGHTA, CDR2 FQGTGA. The V end was cut by 5 bases, the J end by 9 bases, with 17 bases between. The CDR3 consists of 13 residues. The CDR3 here is CASSLTPRGAQYF. The CDR3 DNA is TGTGCCAGCAGCCTGACCCCCCGGGGCGCGCAGTACTTC.

This clonotype was seen only a few times. CDR3 protein: CASSLGAEGPTDTQYF. The DNA for the CDR3 is TGTGCCAGCAGTTTGGGGGCCGAGGGGCCCACAGATACGCAGTATTTT. The V gene is TRBV12-3 or TRBV12-4, the J gene TRBJ2-3; a weak D match, TRBD1 (6 bases). The CDR3 loop spans 16 amino acids. The ends were cut back, 3 bases at V and 2 bases at J, with 15 bases in the middle.

The J gene is TRBJ2-3, the V gene TRBV6-1, with TRBD1 matching 9 bases. Germline V gene data show CDR1 as MNHNS and CDR2 as SASEGT. V lost 5 bases, J lost 2 bases, and 14 bases stayed unmatched. The CDR3 has 18 amino acids. CDR3 sequence: CASSPRRDRDYYTDTQYF. The CDR3 coding sequence is TGTGCCAGCAGTCCCCGGCGGGACAGGGACTACTACACAGATACGCAGTATTTT.

The chain uses TRBV5-4 and TRBJ2-4, with TRBD2 as a possible D gene (6 bases). V gave up 4 bases and J gave up 0 bases, with 17 bases separating them. Germline lookup yields CDR1 SGHNT and CDR2 YYREEE (reference sequence). This CDR3 region has 17 residues. In DNA form, the CDR3 reads TGTGCCAGCAGCCCGGGGACTCCGGAGGGAGCCAAAAACATTCAGTACTTC. Protein sequence: CASSPGTPEGAKNIQYF.

This clonotype was seen more than once but under ten times. The chain employs TRBV2 and TRBJ2-5; no firm D call. Germline V gives CDR1 SNHLY, CDR2 FYNNEI. Trimming left V 4 bases short and J 7 bases short, with 4 bases between. CDR3 length equals 10 residues. The CDR3 DNA is TGTGCCAGCAGTGCTAGGACCCAGTACTTC. Amino acids: CASSARTQYF. The whole variable domain, filled in from reference TRBV2 and TRBJ2-5, reads EPEVTQTPSHQVTQMGQEVILRCVPISNHLYFYWYRQILGQKVEFLVSFYNNEISEKSEIFDDQFSVERPDGSNFTLKIRSTKLEDSAMYFCASSARTQYFGPGTRLLVL.

A few counts support this clonotype. The rearrangement links TRBV28 to TRBJ2-1; D unclear. The tail of the sequence fits TRBJ2-7 better, so the J call may be wrong. The V gene's germline CDR1 is MDHEN and CDR2 SYDVKM. The CDR3 runs to 11 residues. This CDR3 is CASSQNREQYF. DNA of the CDR3: TGTGCCAGCAGTCAGAACCGCGAGCAGTACTTC.

This clonotype came up a few times. The CDR3 is CSVAMAQGAAYEQYF. CDR3 bases: TGCAGCGTTGCGATGGCACAGGGGGCCGCCTACGAGCAGTACTTC. This chain connects TRBV29-1 to TRBJ2-7; TRBD1 matches at 9 bases. This CDR3 region has 15 residues. V dropped 4 bases and J dropped 2; count of bases not matched to a gene: 9. Germline-derived CDR1 and CDR2 are SQVTM and ANQGSEA.

This clonotype was picked up one time. The chain carries TRBV10-2 and TRBJ2-5; D perhaps matches TRBD2 (6 bases). From germline, CDR1 is WSHSY and CDR2 SAAADI. V was cut by 6 bases and J by 3 bases, with 8 bases left in between. The CDR3 covers 12 residues. The CDR3 DNA reads as TGCGCCAGCAGAAGGAGGGAAGAGACCCAGTACTTC. This encodes CASRRREETQYF.

CDR3 protein: CASGTGDSQETQYF. CDR3 coding DNA: TGTGCCAGCGGAACAGGAGATTCCCAAGAGACCCAGTACTTC. The rearrangement uses TRBV5-6 and TRBJ2-5, with a possible D match to TRBD1 (5 bases). V dropped 7 bases and J dropped 1 base, with 14 bases sitting between them. This CDR3 is 14 amino acids long. Looked up from germline, CDR1 is SGHDT and CDR2 is YYEEEE.

This clonotype was counted a few times. The J gene is TRBJ2-4, the V gene TRBV20-1; TRBD1 aligns across 8 bases. CDR3 length equals 15 residues. Per the germline V gene, CDR1 is DFQATT and CDR2 is SNEGSKA (reference sequence). The junction had 9 bases not matched to a gene; V was cut back by 1 base and J by 7 bases. This chain's CDR3 is CSARVPGQVKNIQYF. Here the CDR3 DNA reads TGCAGTGCTAGAGTACCGGGACAGGTCAAGAACATTCAGTACTTC.

The chain carries TRBV28 and TRBJ2-2; 7 bases align to TRBD2. Trimming took 6 bases from V and 5 from J; bases not matched to a gene: 12. CDR3 length: 16 residues. Germline V gives CDR1 MDHEN, CDR2 SYDVKM. The CDR3 DNA is TGTGCCAGCAGCCCAATTGGCGGGAGAGGGACCGGGGAGCTGTTTTTT. Encoded protein: CASSPIGGRGTGELFF.

This clonotype occurred a few times. The rearrangement uses TRBV28 and TRBJ2-3; D might be TRBD1 (6 bases). Trimming shortened V by 2 bases and J by 5 bases, and 14 bases separated the two germline ends. The CDR3 has 15 amino acids. CDR1 is MDHEN, CDR2 SYDVKM, per germline. The CDR3 loop reads CASSLIRGDIDTQYF. CDR3 nucleotide sequence: TGTGCCAGCAGTTTAATCAGGGGTGACATAGATACGCAGTATTTT.

The rearrangement uses TRBV7-8 and TRBJ2-3; D perhaps matches TRBD1 (6 bases). V was shortened by 7 bases and J by 4 bases, with 21 bases between the two germline ends. Germline V gives CDR1 SGHVS, CDR2 FQNEAQ. This CDR3 is built from 16 residues. As DNA, the CDR3 is TGTGCCAGCACCGCCAGGACGTCAGGGGTGGCAGATACGCAGTATTTT. Encoded protein: CASTARTSGVADTQYF.

This clonotype was recorded a few times. CDR3 sequence reads: CSARGAGRANYGYTF. The CDR3 DNA follows: TGCAGCGCCCGAGGGGCAGGACGAGCTAACTATGGCTACACCTTC. The chain employs TRBV29-1 and TRBJ1-2, with D possibly TRBD1 on 5 matching bases. The CDR3 sequence is 15 residues long. Looked up from germline, CDR1 is SQVTM and CDR2 is ANQGSEA. Trimming removed 7 bases from V and 0 bases from J, with 18 bases in between. The full variable domain, with the rest looked up from reference TRBV29-1 and TRBJ1-2, is SAVISQKPSRDICQRGTSLTIQCQVDSQVTMMFWYRQQPGQSLTLIATANQGSEATYESGFVIDKFPISRPNLTFSTLTVSNMSPEDSSIYLCSARGAGRANYGYTFGSGTRLTVV.

This rearrangement joins TRBV7-9 to TRBJ2-2, with D perhaps matching TRBD1 or TRBD2 (5 bases each). CDR1 SEHNR and CDR2 FQNEAQ come from the germline V gene (reference sequence). Trimming stripped 10 bases from V and 0 bases from J, with 12 bases between. There are 14 residues in the CDR3. The CDR3 loop is CAIQGEPNTGELFF. Here the CDR3 DNA reads TGTGCCATTCAAGGGGAGCCGAACACCGGGGAGCTGTTTTTT. Complete variable domain (other parts from reference TRBV7-9 and TRBJ2-2): DTGVSQNPRHKITKRGQNVTFRCDPISEHNRLYWYRQTLGQGPEFLTYFQNEAQLEKSRLLSDRFSAERPKGSFSTLEIQRTEQGDSAMYLCAIQGEPNTGELFFGEGSRLTVL.

The J gene is TRBJ1-4, the V gene TRBV20-1; D may be TRBD1 (6 bases). The CDR3 is 15 amino acids. The germline CDR1 and CDR2 sequences are DFQATT and SNEGSKA (reference sequence). V was shortened by 1 base and J by 1 base, with 10 bases between the two germline ends. In DNA form, the CDR3 reads TGCAGTGCTAGAGGGGGGCGCGTAACTAATGAAAAACTGTTTTTT. Translation gives CSARGGRVTNEKLFF.

V usage is TRBV7-6 and J usage is TRBJ1-4, with D perhaps matching TRBD1 (6 bases). V lost 1 base and J 12 bases, leaving 12 bases between the germline ends. Germline CDR1 reads SGHVS; CDR2 reads FNYEAQ. CDR3 length: 13 amino acids. CDR3 DNA sequence: TGTGCCAGCAGCTTAGGGATACAGGGAGAACTGTTTTTT. It is translated as CASSLGIQGELFF.

The table lists this clonotype with a few counts. The V gene is TRBV12-3 or TRBV12-4, the J gene TRBJ2-5, with D possibly matching TRBD2 (5 bases). This CDR3 is 15 amino acids long. V shed 1 base and J shed 4 bases, with 13 bases lying between them. CDR3: CASSLEGGPPETQYF. As DNA, the CDR3 is TGTGCCAGCAGTTTAGAGGGCGGGCCTCCAGAGACCCAGTACTTC.

Turning to this clonotype: Sequence at one end of the junction differs from germline and may be a read error. CDR3 sequence: CASSRGTLNSKQPQHF. In DNA, the CDR3 is TGTGCCAGCAGCCGGGGGACACTAAATAGCAAGCAGCCCCAGCATTTT. The chain is built from TRBV7-9 and TRBJ1-5; D perhaps matches TRBD1 (6 bases). Germline V gives CDR1 SEHNR, CDR2 FQNEAQ (reference sequence). The CDR3 totals 16 residues.

V usage is TRBV29-1 and J usage is TRBJ1-2; D not resolved. The CDR3 is 13 residues long. Trimming stripped 0 bases from V and 7 bases from J, with 12 bases between. Per the germline V gene, CDR1 is SQVTM and CDR2 is ANQGSEA. CDR3 nucleotides: TGCAGCGTTGAAGATCTGAGAGGCCCTGGCTACACCTTC. This translates into CSVEDLRGPGYTF. Supplemented by reference TRBV29-1 and TRBJ1-2, the full variable domain reads SAVISQKPSRDICQRGTSLTIQCQVDSQVTMMFWYRQQPGQSLTLIATANQGSEATYESGFVIDKFPISRPNLTFSTLTVSNMSPEDSSIYLCSVEDLRGPGYTFGSGTRLTVV.

The chain couples TRBV6-5 to TRBJ2-5; 7 bases match TRBD1. CDR3 size: 16 residues. With 0 bases clipped from V and 5 bases from J, the junction kept 9 bases outside the gene matches. CDR1 is MNHEY, CDR2 SVGAGI, per germline. CDR3 sequence reads: CASSYSGRGHWETQYF. DNA of the CDR3: TGTGCCAGCAGTTACTCGGGAAGGGGGCATTGGGAGACCCAGTACTTC.

The J gene is TRBJ2-3, the V gene TRBV7-2; D perhaps matches TRBD2 (6 bases). Germline V gene data show CDR1 as SGHTA and CDR2 as FQGNSA. There are 15 residues in the CDR3. V dropped 2 bases and J dropped 4 bases, with 13 bases sitting between them. CDR3 residues: CASSLSASVADTQYF. The CDR3 coding sequence is TGTGCCAGCAGCTTATCCGCTAGCGTTGCAGATACGCAGTATTTT.

In this sample, this clonotype turned up a few times. The chain uses TRBV7-2 and TRBJ2-7; no firm D call. Germline CDR1 reads SGHTA; CDR2 reads FQGNSA. The CDR3 loop spans 13 amino acids. V lost 2 bases, J lost 3 bases, and 8 bases lay in between. CDR3 protein: CASSLIENYEQYF. DNA for the CDR3: TGTGCCAGCAGCTTAATAGAGAACTACGAGCAGTACTTC. Based on the CDR3 plus reference TRBV7-2 and TRBJ2-7, the full variable domain is GAGVSQSPSNKVTEKGKDVELRCDPISGHTALYWYRQSLGQGLEFLIYFQGNSAPDKSGLPSDRFSAERTGGSVSTLTIQRTQQEDSAVYLCASSLIENYEQYFGPGTRLTVT.

The sample holds a few counts of this clonotype. V is TRBV20-1 and J is TRBJ1-6, with TRBD1 as a possible D gene (6 bases). There are 14 residues in the CDR3. Per germline, CDR1 DFQATT and CDR2 SNEGSKA (reference sequence). The V end lost 2 bases, the J end lost 8 bases, and 13 bases lay between the germline ends. This CDR3 reads CSARLGSGDSPLHF. The CDR3 bases are TGCAGTGCTAGATTGGGGTCAGGGGATTCACCCCTCCACTTT.